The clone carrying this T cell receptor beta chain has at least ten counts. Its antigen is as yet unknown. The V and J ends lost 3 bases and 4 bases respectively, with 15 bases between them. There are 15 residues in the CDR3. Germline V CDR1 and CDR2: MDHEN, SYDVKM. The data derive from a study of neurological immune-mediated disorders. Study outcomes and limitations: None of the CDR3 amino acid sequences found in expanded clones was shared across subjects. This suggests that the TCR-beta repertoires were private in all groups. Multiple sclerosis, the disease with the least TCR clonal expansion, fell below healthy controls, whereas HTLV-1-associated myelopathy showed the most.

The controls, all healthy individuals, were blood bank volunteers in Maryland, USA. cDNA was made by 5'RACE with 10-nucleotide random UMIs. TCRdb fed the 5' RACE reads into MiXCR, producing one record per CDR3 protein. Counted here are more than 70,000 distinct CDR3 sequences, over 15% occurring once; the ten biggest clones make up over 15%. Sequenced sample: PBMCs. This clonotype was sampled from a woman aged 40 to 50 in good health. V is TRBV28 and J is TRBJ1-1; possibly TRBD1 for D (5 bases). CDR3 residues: CASSFSGDEGTEAFF. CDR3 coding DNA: TGTGCCAGCAGTTTCTCGGGGGATGAGGGCACTGAAGCTTTCTTT.